This TCR beta chain was obtained from a study of T-cell reconstitution after alpha-beta-depleted transplantation in children. Unique molecular identifiers were incorporated into the prepared TCRbeta library. TCRdb used MiXCR to reprocess the PCR reads, holding one entry per CDR3 protein. Among about 870,000 distinct CDR3 sequences listed, roughly 15% were seen once. CDR1 MNHEY and CDR2 SMNVEV come from the germline V gene (reference sequence). This CDR3 spans 15 amino acids. With V trimmed by 11 bases and J by 4 bases, 14 bases remained unmatched. The specimen was PBMCs, mostly from graft donor cells, collected 360 days after TCRalphabeta/CD19-depleted stem cell transplant. This chain uses TRBV27 with TRBJ2-1, with 7 bases aligning to TRBD2. The source is a male patient between 5 and 17 years old who had a stem cell transplant for acute lymphoblastic leukemia, so the T cells may come from the graft donor. CDR3 loop: CACAWSGLHYNEQFF. The DNA for the CDR3 is TGTGCCTGCGCTTGGTCGGGACTACATTACAATGAGCAGTTCTTC.